A selection of T cell receptor beta chains follows, all from one sample in a study of T cell responses to AZD1222 COVID-19 vaccine. Assay used: immunoSEQ multiplex PCR; TCRdb lists only in-frame clones, some missing. Of almost 80,000 clones in the sample, roughly 90% are singletons; the top ten hold about a quarter. This sample comprised peripheral blood, obtained on day 0 of AZD1222 vaccination. The receptors here all came from an adult in good health. Each CDR3 is given with its conserved first and last residue. D genes are given only for firm matches. Not all rows give a size; the values are once, few, many and, for expanded clones, a class.

CDR3 length	V gene	D gene	J gene	clone size	CDR3 DNA	CDR3 protein
13	TRBV7-8	-	TRBJ2-1	-	TGTGCCAGCAGCTTAACAGAAAACAATGAGCAGTTCTTC	CASSLTENNEQFF
15	TRBV10-2	-	TRBJ1-2	-	TGCGCCAGCAGTGAGTCGATGGGGGGCCACTATGGCTACACCTTC	CASSESMGGHYGYTF
14	TRBV7-2	-	TRBJ2-5	-	TGTGCCAGCAGCTTATCGCACTACAAAGAGACCCAGTACTTC	CASSLSHYKETQYF
15	TRBV27	-	TRBJ2-2	-	TGTGCCAGCAGTTTATTAGGGGTGAACACCGGGGAGCTGTTTTTT	CASSLLGVNTGELFF
15	TRBV28	-	TRBJ1-1	-	TGTGCCAGCAGGTGGACCGCCGAGGGGCACACTGAAGCTTTCTTT	CASRWTAEGHTEAFF
20	TRBV3-1/TRBV3-2	TRBD2	TRBJ2-1	-	TGTGCCAGCAGCCAACATCCGGGACTAGCGGGAGACGGGGCCTACAATGAGCAGTTCTTC	CASSQHPGLAGDGAYNEQFF
13	TRBV7-9	-	TRBJ2-5	-	TGTGCCAGCAGCTTAAACCGCGGGGTCCCCCAGTACTTC	CASSLNRGVPQYF
17	TRBV4-1	TRBD2	TRBJ2-5	-	TGCGCCAGCAGCCTCGGGACTAGCGGTGGGATTCGGGAGACCCAGTACTTC	CASSLGTSGGIRETQYF
13	TRBV29-1	-	TRBJ1-1	few	TGCAGCGTACAACAGGACATGAACACTGAAGCTTTCTTT	CSVQQDMNTEAFF
14	TRBV7-2	-	TRBJ1-1	many	TGTGCCAGCAGCTGGGGACGGCAGAACACTGAAGCTTTCTTT	CASSWGRQNTEAFF
14	TRBV7-2	-	TRBJ1-1	-	TGTGCCAGCCACACGATCCAAGAGAACACTGAAGCTTTCTTT	CASHTIQENTEAFF
16	TRBV5-1	-	TRBJ2-2	-	TGCGCCAGCAGCACCGGACAGGGAGGGCGAGCCGGGGAGCTGTTTTTT	CASSTGQGGRAGELFF
14	TRBV27	-	TRBJ1-1	few	TGTGCCAGCAGTCCTCCCTCCGGGAACACTGAAGCTTTCTTT	CASSPPSGNTEAFF
15	TRBV11-1	TRBD1	TRBJ1-4	-	TGTGCCAGCAGCATACAGGGGGCAACTAATGAAAAACTGTTTTTT	CASSIQGATNEKLFF
17	TRBV27	-	TRBJ2-1	-	TGTGCCAGCAGGCTTAAAGGGGCCCCAAGGTCCTACAATGAGCAGTTCTTC	CASRLKGAPRSYNEQFF
15	TRBV27	-	TRBJ1-2	-	TGTGCCAGCAGTTTCAGCATTCCAGCTAACTATGGCTACACCTTC	CASSFSIPANYGYTF
11	TRBV12-3/TRBV12-4	TRBD1	TRBJ2-1	-	TGTGCCAGTAAGGGACAGCTTGAGCAGTTCTTC	CASKGQLEQFF
14	TRBV5-1	-	TRBJ1-5	-	TGCGCCAGCAGCCCCTCCTTAGGCAATCAGCCCCAGCATTTT	CASSPSLGNQPQHF
14	TRBV4-2	TRBD1	TRBJ1-2	-	TGTGCCAGCAGCCAAGGGGAGGGGGCGCTTGGCTACACCTTC	CASSQGEGALGYTF
16	TRBV19	-	TRBJ2-3	-	TGTGCCAGTAGTACTGGGACCACGCGTAGCACAGATACGCAGTATTTT	CASSTGTTRSTDTQYF
13	TRBV28	-	TRBJ1-1	-	TGTGCCAGCAGTTTGGACAGCCTCGGTGAAGCTTTCTTT	CASSLDSLGEAFF
14	TRBV3-1/TRBV3-2	-	TRBJ2-3	-	TGTGCCAGCAGTTTCGGGGATACCTCAGATACGCAGTATTTT	CASSFGDTSDTQYF
15	TRBV7-9	-	TRBJ1-3	-	TGTGCCAGCAGGAAACTGGGGGGCGCGGGAAACACCATATATTTT	CASRKLGGAGNTIYF
16	TRBV6-5	-	TRBJ2-2	-	TGTGCCAGCAGTTACCGGGTCGGGGGAGTGGGCGGGGAGCTGTTTTTT	CASSYRVGGVGGELFF